This T cell receptor beta chain comes out of a study of CD8+CD57+ T cells in acquired aplastic anemia. The overall study: Roughly 3.2 ug was the average amount of DNA from sorted CD4+ and CD8+ cells.

Study-level points and caveats: Over 25 CD8+ CDR3 sequences occurred in both the patients and the controls. Patients and healthy controls showed no significant CD8+ Simpson's diversity difference.

The CDR3 has 13 amino acids. Germline CDR1 is SGHTA and CDR2 is FQGTGA. Trimming removed 2 bases from V and 3 bases from J; junction bases left unmatched: 0. This clonotype was seen a handful of times. Its antigen is still unknown. The use of genomic DNA as template underpinned the TCR beta VDJ and CDR3 profiling. A single record per CDR3 protein comes from TCRdb applying MiXCR to the reads. Here the sample spans under 150,000 distinct CDR3 sequences, 35% to 50% being singletons. This receptor was obtained from a human donor in good health, serving as a control. The chain has TRBV7-3 and TRBJ2-7; 8 positions match TRBD1. The sequenced sample was sorted CD4+, CD8+, or CD8+CD57+ T cells (not recorded which) from PBMCs. The CDR3 is CASSLDRGYEQYF. CDR3 bases: TGTGCCAGCAGCTTAGACAGGGGCTACGAGCAGTACTTC. The entire variable domain, with the rest obtained from reference TRBV7-3 and TRBJ2-7, is as follows: GAGVSQTPSNKVTEKGKYVELRCDPISGHTALYWYRQSLGQGPEFLIYFQGTGAADDSGLPNDRFFAVRPEGSVSTLKIQRTERGDSAVYLCASSLDRGYEQYFGPGTRLTVT.